This T cell receptor (beta chain) was found in a study of PD-L1 blockade in urothelial cancer. Turning to the study itself: Males with bladder-origin urothelial cancer constituted about 85% of the roughly 30 patients.

The table came from immunoSEQ multiplex PCR; TCRdb's copy has only in-frame clones and leaves some out. The data contain tens of thousands of clones, roughly 85% of them singletons. Trimming took off 6 bases at V and 5 bases at J, with 11 bases between the two ends. This CDR3 region has 13 residues. Germline V gene data show CDR1 as ENHRY and CDR2 as SYGVKD. Time point denoted: pretreatment peripheral blood. The material was PBMCs, obtained around atezolizumab (anti-PD-L1) treatment. The chain uses TRBV10-3 and TRBJ2-4, with D perhaps matching TRBD1 (5 bases). The TCR was taken from a woman aged 55-69 years with urothelial cancer. CDR3 DNA sequence: TGTGCCATCAGGCAGGGTGAGGAAAACATTCAGTACTTC. This translates into CAIRQGEENIQYF.